What follows are 18 T cell receptor beta chains derived from one specimen sequenced in a study of blood T cell repertoires in COVID-19. Only in-frame clones appear in the TCRdb table, and some are missing; sequencing was by immunoSEQ multiplex PCR. The sample includes about 140,000 clones, roughly 75% of them seen just once. The sample was PBMCs or T cells enriched from blood (not recorded which). These receptors were obtained from a woman between 50 and 59 years old who had recovered from COVID-19.

V gene TRBV5-5 combines with J gene TRBJ2-2; the match to TRBD1 covers 8 bases. There are 15 residues in the CDR3. V dropped 5 bases and J dropped 1; count of bases not matched to a gene: 4. Germline V CDR1 and CDR2: SGHKS, YYEKEE (reference sequence). The CDR3 sequence: CASRAGTGNTGELFF. The CDR3 DNA sequence: TGTGCCAGCAGAGCCGGGACAGGGAACACCGGGGAGCTGTTTTTT.

The chain couples TRBV12-5 to TRBJ2-5; TRBD2 aligns across 14 bases. Germline V gene sequence: CDR1 LGHNT, CDR2 FRNRAP. The CDR3 spans 17 residues. The V segment lost 1 base and the J segment 4 bases; nucleotides outside the gene matches: 5. The CDR3 here is CASGLAETSGGAETQYF. The CDR3 nucleotides read TGTGCTAGTGGTTTGGCCGAGACTAGCGGGGGGGCAGAGACCCAGTACTTC.

The chain has TRBV5-5 and TRBJ1-6; TRBD1 is a possible D gene (5 bases). V lost 1 base, J lost 10 bases, and 9 bases lay in between. This CDR3 has 13 amino acids. CDR1 is SGHKS, CDR2 YYEKEE, per germline (reference sequence). The CDR3 DNA sequence: TGTGCCAGCAGCTTGACGGGGGAATCACCCCTCCACTTT. It is translated as CASSLTGESPLHF.

This rearrangement joins TRBV10-3 to TRBJ2-1; 8 bases align to TRBD1. Per germline, CDR1 ENHRY and CDR2 SYGVKD. Trimming cost V 4 bases and J 3 bases; bases outside gene matches: 11. This CDR3 is built from 17 residues. Written as DNA, the CDR3 is TGTGCCATCAGTGGACAGAGGACAGGGTCTATCTACAATGAGCAGTTCTTC. Translation gives CAISGQRTGSIYNEQFF.

The chain has TRBV13 and TRBJ2-5; 8 positions agree with TRBD2. Germline V gene sequence: CDR1 PRHDT, CDR2 FYEKMQ (reference sequence). The CDR3 runs to 16 residues. The ends lost 6 bases at V and 1 base at J; junction bases unmatched: 10. DNA for the CDR3: TGTGCCAGCAGAGTCATAGCGGGGCATCCCCAAGAGACCCAGTACTTC. It codes for CASRVIAGHPQETQYF.

The rearrangement uses TRBV7-9 and TRBJ2-7; 7 bases map to TRBD1. V lost 7 bases, J lost 0 bases, and 6 bases stayed unmatched. This CDR3 comprises 14 residues. Germline V lookup: CDR1 SEHNR, CDR2 FQNEAQ (reference sequence). This chain's CDR3 is CASTTGVSSYEQYF. CDR3 sequence (DNA): TGTGCCAGCACCACAGGGGTTTCCTCCTACGAGCAGTACTTC.

The chain couples TRBV3-1 (or the pseudogene TRBV3-2) to TRBJ2-3; 9 nucleotides align to TRBD2. The J segment lost 1 base and the V segment lost 1 base, leaving 3 bases of the junction unmatched. Germline CDR1 LGHDT, CDR2 YNNKEL (reference sequence). This CDR3 comprises 16 residues. In nucleotides, the CDR3 is TGTGCCAGCAGCCAAGGTGCGGGGGGGGGCACAGATACGCAGTATTTT. This translates into CASSQGAGGGTDTQYF.

This chain uses TRBV5-5 with TRBJ1-2; 9 bases align to TRBD1. The CDR3 is 14 amino acids. After removal of 3 bases from V and 6 bases from J, the junction contained 6 bases not matched to a gene. From germline, CDR1 is SGHKS and CDR2 YYEKEE (reference sequence). CDR3 in DNA: TGTGCCAGCAGCTATACAGGGGGCGAAGATGGCTACACCTTC. The encoded protein is CASSYTGGEDGYTF.

The rearrangement uses TRBV11-2 and TRBJ1-2; 8 bases agree with TRBD1. The germline gives CDR1 SGHAT, CDR2 FQNNGV. The CDR3 has 15 amino acids. The trim removed 2 bases at V and 8 bases at J, leaving 10 bases unmatched. CDR3 protein: CASSLTTGTGYGYTF. The CDR3, as DNA: TGTGCCAGCAGCTTAACAACCGGGACAGGATACGGCTACACCTTC.

CDR3 DNA sequence: TGTGCCAGCAGCCCAGGACAGTATGGCTACACCTTC. Its protein is CASSPGQYGYTF. The V gene is TRBV3-1 (or the pseudogene TRBV3-2), the J gene TRBJ1-2; D might be TRBD1 (6 bases). This CDR3 contains 12 residues. Germline-derived CDR1 and CDR2 are LGHDT and YNNKEL (reference sequence). Deletions cut 4 bases from V and 5 bases from J, with 8 bases between.

J is TRBJ1-4 and V is TRBV30, with 8 bases identical to TRBD1. The germline CDR1 and CDR2 sequences are GTSNPN and SVGIG (reference sequence). The length of the CDR3 is 14 residues. J lost 4 bases, V lost 2 bases, and 3 bases had no gene match. CDR3 amino acids: CAWSPGQVNEKLFF. The CDR3 coding sequence is TGTGCCTGGAGTCCGGGACAGGTTAATGAAAAACTGTTTTTT.

This clone was seen more than once but under ten times. The chain is built from TRBV27 and TRBJ2-7; tentative D call: TRBD2 (6 bases). Germline loops: CDR1 MNHEY, CDR2 SMNVEV (reference sequence). The V end lost 5 bases, the J end lost 6 bases, and 17 bases lay between the germline ends. The CDR3 loop spans 14 amino acids. The CDR3 protein is CASSPRLGSTEQYV. In DNA form, the CDR3 reads TGTGCCAGCAGTCCCCGACTAGGATCTACCGAGCAGTACGTC.

This clone has only a few counts. DNA of the CDR3: TGTGCCAGTAGTATGGGACAGGGGGCTAAGATCTACGAGCAGTACTTC. It translates to CASSMGQGAKIYEQYF. V and J are TRBV19 and TRBJ2-7; TRBD1 aligns across 12 bases. J gave up 3 bases and V 3 bases, and 6 bases lay outside the gene matches. The CDR3 has 16 amino acids. Germline CDR1 is LNHDA and CDR2 is SQIVND (reference sequence).

This chain connects TRBV5-1 to TRBJ2-2; TRBD1 matches at 8 bases. The CDR3 is 16 amino acids. J was trimmed by 2 bases and V by 4 bases; bases with no gene match: 7. CDR1 and CDR2 from the germline V gene are SGHRS and YFSETQ. Here the CDR3 reads CASSTLAGGNTGELFF. The CDR3 region has the DNA TGCGCCAGCAGCACCCTGGCAGGGGGCAACACCGGGGAGCTGTTTTTT.

The rearrangement joins TRBV7-2 to TRBJ2-7, with 10 bases aligning to TRBD2. The germline gives CDR1 SGHTA, CDR2 FQGNSA. V lost 2 bases, J lost 3 bases, and 4 bases stayed unmatched. The CDR3 is 15 residues long. In nucleotides, the CDR3 is TGTGCCAGCAGCTTAAGACTAGCGGGTGGCTACGAGCAGTACTTC. It codes for CASSLRLAGGYEQYF.

This clone came up once. The chain couples TRBV6-5 to TRBJ1-2, with D perhaps TRBD1 (5 bases). Germline lookup yields CDR1 MNHEY and CDR2 SVGAGI. The V and J ends lost 2 bases and 5 bases respectively, with 12 bases between them. The CDR3 contains 14 residues. This CDR3 reads CASSYAGGDYGYTF. The CDR3 DNA follows: TGTGCCAGCAGTTACGCGGGAGGGGATTATGGCTACACCTTC.

This clone has only a few counts. V and J are TRBV11-2 and TRBJ2-4, with D possibly being TRBD1 (5 bases). Germline V gene data show CDR1 as SGHAT and CDR2 as FQNNGV. This CDR3 has 13 amino acids. V lost 2 bases, J lost 3 bases, and 5 bases lay in between. The CDR3 region has the DNA TGTGCCAGCAGCTTACAGGGCAAAAACATTCAGTACTTC. This translates into CASSLQGKNIQYF.

V is TRBV6-1 and J is TRBJ2-1, with 7 bases identical to TRBD2. V lost 0 bases to trimming and J lost 11 bases; unmatched junction nucleotides: 1. This CDR3 is 12 amino acids long. CDR1 and CDR2 from the germline V gene are MNHNS and SASEGT. In DNA form, the CDR3 reads TGTGCCAGCAGTGAAGCAGCGGGGAAGCAGTTCTTC. It yields the protein CASSEAAGKQFF.